This T cell receptor beta chain was identified during a study of blood T cell repertoires in COVID-19. The wider study: Samples representing acute and convalescent COVID-19 were sourced from the United States, Italy and Spain. PBMCs, B-cell-depleted T cells, or T cells were the source of the cDNA or gDNA that made up the material.

Assay: immunoSEQ multiplex PCR; the TCRdb copy retains only in-frame clones and omits some. This table has about 300,000 clones, around 88% appearing once. Trimming pared 1 base from V and 1 base from J, leaving 7 bases between. Looked up from germline, CDR1 is GTSNPN and CDR2 is SVGIG (reference sequence). The CDR3 covers 13 residues. This rearrangement joins TRBV30 to TRBJ1-1, with D possibly TRBD1 on 6 matching bases. This receptor was identified in a woman aged 25 to 39 who had recovered from COVID-19. Sample: peripheral blood. DNA for the CDR3: TGTGCCTGGAGTGCGGACAGGAACACTGAAGCTTTCTTT. It yields the protein CAWSADRNTEAFF.